These 8 T cell receptor beta chains came from one sample sequenced in a study of CD8 T cells in Susac syndrome. Roughly 0.45 to 1 ug RNA was reverse transcribed with random hexamers. TCRdb ran MiXCR on the immunoSEQ multiplex PCR reads and lists one entry per CDR3 protein. This sample carries around 190,000 distinct CDR3 sequences, less than 95% of them seen once, and the ten largest clones take more than 0.1%. Specimen: CD4+ T cells from PBMCs. The receptors derive from a human donor in good health.

The V and J genes are TRBV29-1 and TRBJ1-5; D is ambiguous. V was cut by 4 bases and J by 4 bases, with 8 bases left in between. Germline values: CDR1 SQVTM, CDR2 ANQGSEA. The CDR3 totals 12 residues. CDR3 amino acids: CSVGSANQPQHF. The DNA of the CDR3 is TGCAGCGTTGGTTCCGCTAATCAGCCCCAGCATTTT.

This sequence joins TRBV15 and TRBJ2-7; 7 positions match TRBD1. V was pared by 5 bases and J by 2 bases, with 6 bases of the junction left unmatched. From germline, CDR1 is LNHNV and CDR2 YYDKDF (reference sequence). The CDR3 contains 14 residues. The CDR3 DNA follows: TGTGCCACCAGCGGAAGACAGGGAACCTACGAGCAGTACTTC. Translation: CATSGRQGTYEQYF.

The chain employs TRBV5-1 and TRBJ1-1; weak D call: TRBD1 (6 bases). This CDR3 has 14 residues. Germline loops: CDR1 SGHRS, CDR2 YFSETQ. V was trimmed by 0 bases and J by 3 bases, leaving 9 bases between them. This chain's CDR3 is CASSLGQVDTEAFF. The CDR3 DNA follows: TGCGCCAGCAGCTTGGGACAGGTAGACACTGAAGCTTTCTTT.

The chain carries TRBV4-2 and TRBJ2-3; 8 bases match TRBD1. CDR3 length equals 15 residues. V lost 4 bases, J lost 0 bases, and 3 bases stayed unmatched. CDR1 and CDR2 (germline): LGHNA, YNFKEQ. The CDR3 nucleotides are TGTGCCAGCAGCCCGACAGGGGATAGCACAGATACGCAGTATTTT. Residues: CASSPTGDSTDTQYF.

The CDR3, as DNA: TGTGCCACCAGCAGTCCCCTAGCGGCAGTCTCCGGGGAGCTGTTTTTT. Translating gives CATSSPLAAVSGELFF. V usage is TRBV15 and J usage is TRBJ2-2, with TRBD2 identical over 7 bases. The CDR3 consists of 16 residues. Germline V gene lookup returns CDR1 LNHNV and CDR2 YYDKDF (reference sequence). Trimming removed 3 bases from V and 6 bases from J; junction bases left unmatched: 10.

The CDR3 here is CSVPTRASTDTQYF. For the CDR3, the DNA is TGCAGCGTCCCCACCAGGGCTAGCACAGATACGCAGTATTTT. This sequence joins TRBV29-1 and TRBJ2-3, with D possibly TRBD1 on 5 matching bases. The CDR3 spans 14 residues. Looked up from germline, CDR1 is SQVTM and CDR2 is ANQGSEA. V was shortened by 6 bases and J by 0 bases, with 13 bases between the two germline ends.

The chain uses TRBV30 and TRBJ1-5; D ambiguous. The CDR3 spans 14 residues. The germline V and J ends were trimmed by 3 bases and 4 bases, with 13 bases remaining between them. CDR1 is GTSNPN, CDR2 SVGIG, per germline (reference sequence). Written as DNA, the CDR3 is TGTGCCTGGAGCAAGGAGCTGATGAATCAGCCCCAGCATTTT. Protein product: CAWSKELMNQPQHF. The whole variable domain, filled in from reference TRBV30 and TRBJ1-5, reads SQTIHQWPATLVQPVGSPLSLECTVEGTSNPNLYWYRQAAGRGLQLLFYSVGIGQISSEVPQNLSASRPQDRQFILSSKKLLLSDSGFYLCAWSKELMNQPQHFGDGTRLSIL.

V is TRBV20-1 and J is TRBJ2-7; no firm D call. Germline V gene lookup returns CDR1 DFQATT and CDR2 SNEGSKA (reference sequence). This CDR3 has 14 amino acids. Trimming removed 1 base from V and 0 bases from J, with 10 bases in between. DNA for the CDR3: TGCAGTGCTAGAGTTCGCAGGATCTCCTACGAGCAGTACTTC. Translating it yields CSARVRRISYEQYF.